The following is a TCR beta chain sequence with its context. This clonotype has more than one count but fewer than ten. No antigen is known for it. Base qualities are missing; no much larger clone stands one base away. The sample belongs to a study of response to subunit inactivated influenza vaccine (dated by TCRdb to the late 2010s). Background for the entire study: Deep quantitative T cell receptor repertoire profiling was used in the study to track responses to a trivalent subunit inactivated influenza vaccine. Broad study findings and their caveats: It was suggested by the authors that each seasonal influenza vaccination may recruit only a limited number of new T cells.

Preparation of the library involved RT-PCR. TCRdb shows the sequencer as Illumina HiSeq 2500. TCRdb handled the public reads itself, with Q25 trimming in fastp and clone calling in MiXCR, and kept productive beta chains. Identical CDR3 proteins give one entry, which carries the most common genes and DNA. The sample includes just over 300,000 distinct CDR3 sequences, with 20% to 25% observed a single time. The ten largest clones represent about 10% of the sample. This sequence was found in a man between 45 and 75 years old who received an inactivated influenza vaccine. Donor details come from another sample of the same person, matched by shared clones. The sequencing used PBMCs from blood, collected about 20 months after vaccination.

The CDR3 protein: CASSPLGARGNTIYF. The nucleotide sequence is given as TGTGCCAGCTCACCACTCGGGGCGCGGGGAAACACCATATATTTT. The chain is assembled from TRBV18 and TRBJ1-3; the D gene is perhaps TRBD1, from 5 matching bases. V sheds 1 base and J sheds 4 bases, leaving 11 bases between their ends. For CDR1 and CDR2, the germline V gene lists KGHSH and LQKENI. The CDR3 goes from the cysteine to the phenylalanine over 15 residues. The kept DNA is CDR3 alone, 45 bases in frame from the first base. The reference TRBV18 and TRBJ1-3 proteins fill in what lies around the CDR3, so the full variable domain reads NAGVMQNPRHLVRRRGQEARLRCSPMKGHSHVYWYRQLPEEGLKFMVYLQKENIIDESGMPKERFSAEFPKEGPSILRIQQVVRGDSAAYFCASSPLGARGNTIYFGEGSWLTVV.